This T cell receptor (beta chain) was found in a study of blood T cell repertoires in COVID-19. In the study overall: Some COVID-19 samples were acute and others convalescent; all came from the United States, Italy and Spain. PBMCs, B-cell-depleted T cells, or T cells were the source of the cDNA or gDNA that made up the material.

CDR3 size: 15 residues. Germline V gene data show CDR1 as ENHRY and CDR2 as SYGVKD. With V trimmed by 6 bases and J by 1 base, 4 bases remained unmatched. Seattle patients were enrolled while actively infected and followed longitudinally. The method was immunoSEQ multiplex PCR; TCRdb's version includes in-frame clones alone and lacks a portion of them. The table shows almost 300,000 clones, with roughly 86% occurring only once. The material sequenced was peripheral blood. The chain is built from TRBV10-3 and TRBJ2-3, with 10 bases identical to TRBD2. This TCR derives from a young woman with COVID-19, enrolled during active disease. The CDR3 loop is CAISVGTSGTDTQYF. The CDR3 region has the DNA TGTGCCATCAGCGTTGGGACTAGCGGCACAGATACGCAGTATTTT.